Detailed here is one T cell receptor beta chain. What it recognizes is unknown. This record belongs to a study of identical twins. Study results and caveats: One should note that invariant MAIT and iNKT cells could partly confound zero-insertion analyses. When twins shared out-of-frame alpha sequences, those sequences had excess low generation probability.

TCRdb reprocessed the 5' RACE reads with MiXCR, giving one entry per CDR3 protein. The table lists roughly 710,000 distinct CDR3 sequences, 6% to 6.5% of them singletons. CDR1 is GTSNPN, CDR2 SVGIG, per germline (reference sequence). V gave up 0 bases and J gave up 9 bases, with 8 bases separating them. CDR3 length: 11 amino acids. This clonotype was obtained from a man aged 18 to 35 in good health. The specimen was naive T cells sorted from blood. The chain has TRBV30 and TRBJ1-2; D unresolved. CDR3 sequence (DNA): TGTGCCTGGAGTGTACACCCCAGCTACACCTTC. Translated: CAWSVHPSYTF.